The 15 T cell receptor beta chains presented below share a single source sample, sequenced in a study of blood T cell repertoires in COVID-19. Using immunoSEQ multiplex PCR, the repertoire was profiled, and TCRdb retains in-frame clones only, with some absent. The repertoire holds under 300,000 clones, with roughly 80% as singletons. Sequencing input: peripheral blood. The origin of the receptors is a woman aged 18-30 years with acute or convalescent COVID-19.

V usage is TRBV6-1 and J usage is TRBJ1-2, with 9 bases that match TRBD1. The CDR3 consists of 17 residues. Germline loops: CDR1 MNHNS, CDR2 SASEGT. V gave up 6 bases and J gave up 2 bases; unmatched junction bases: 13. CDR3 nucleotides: TGTGCCAGCAGCGAATGGACAGGGGCCCCAATCAACTATGGCTACACCTTC. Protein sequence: CASSEWTGAPINYGYTF.

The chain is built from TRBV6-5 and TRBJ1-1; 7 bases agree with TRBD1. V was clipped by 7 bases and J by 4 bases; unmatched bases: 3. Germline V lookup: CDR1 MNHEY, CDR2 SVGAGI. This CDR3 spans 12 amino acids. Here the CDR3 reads CASTDRVTEAFF. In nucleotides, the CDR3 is TGTGCCAGCACCGACAGGGTCACTGAAGCTTTCTTT.

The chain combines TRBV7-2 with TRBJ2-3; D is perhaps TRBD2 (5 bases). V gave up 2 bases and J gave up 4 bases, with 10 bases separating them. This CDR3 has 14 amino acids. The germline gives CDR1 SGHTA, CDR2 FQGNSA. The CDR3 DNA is TGTGCCAGCAGCTTAATAACTAGTTCAGATACGCAGTATTTT. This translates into CASSLITSSDTQYF.

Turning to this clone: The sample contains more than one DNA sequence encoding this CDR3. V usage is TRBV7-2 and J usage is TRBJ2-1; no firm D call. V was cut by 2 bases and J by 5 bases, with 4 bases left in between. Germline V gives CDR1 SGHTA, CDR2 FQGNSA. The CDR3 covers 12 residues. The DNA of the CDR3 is TGTGCCAGCAGCTTACCCAACAATGAGCAGTTCTTC. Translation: CASSLPNNEQFF.

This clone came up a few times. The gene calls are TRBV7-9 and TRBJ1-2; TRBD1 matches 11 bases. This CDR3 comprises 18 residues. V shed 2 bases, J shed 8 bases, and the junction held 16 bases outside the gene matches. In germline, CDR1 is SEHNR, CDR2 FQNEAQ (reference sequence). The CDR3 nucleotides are TGTGCCAGCAGCTTATCGGTGTTTGGGACAGGGGGAAAAAAGGGCTACACCTTC. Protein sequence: CASSLSVFGTGGKKGYTF.

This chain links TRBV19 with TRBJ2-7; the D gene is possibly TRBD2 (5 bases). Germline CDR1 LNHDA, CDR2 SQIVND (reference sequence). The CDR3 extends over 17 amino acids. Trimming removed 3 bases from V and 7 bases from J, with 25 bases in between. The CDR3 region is CASSIVPKIGGTNEQYF. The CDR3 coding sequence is TGTGCCAGTAGTATTGTCCCAAAAATAGGAGGAACTAATGAGCAGTACTTC.

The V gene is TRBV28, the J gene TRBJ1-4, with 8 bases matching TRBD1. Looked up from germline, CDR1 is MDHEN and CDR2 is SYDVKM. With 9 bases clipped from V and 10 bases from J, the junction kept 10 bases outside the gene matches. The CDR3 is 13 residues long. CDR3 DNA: TGTGCCAGTGGGACAGGTCCTAAGGGAAAACTGTTTTTT. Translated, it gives CASGTGPKGKLFF.

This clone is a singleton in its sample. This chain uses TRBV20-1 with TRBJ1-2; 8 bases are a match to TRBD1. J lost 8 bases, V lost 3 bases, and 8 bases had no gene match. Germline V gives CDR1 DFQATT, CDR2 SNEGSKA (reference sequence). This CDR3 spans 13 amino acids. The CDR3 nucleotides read TGCAGTGCTAGTCTCGCAGGGACAGGCGGCTACACCTTC. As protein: CSASLAGTGGYTF.

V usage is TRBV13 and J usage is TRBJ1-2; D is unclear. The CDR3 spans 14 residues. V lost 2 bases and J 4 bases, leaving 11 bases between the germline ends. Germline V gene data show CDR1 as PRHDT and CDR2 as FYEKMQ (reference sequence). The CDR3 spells CASSLRSSSYGYTF. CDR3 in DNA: TGTGCCAGCAGCTTAAGGTCCTCTAGCTATGGCTACACCTTC.

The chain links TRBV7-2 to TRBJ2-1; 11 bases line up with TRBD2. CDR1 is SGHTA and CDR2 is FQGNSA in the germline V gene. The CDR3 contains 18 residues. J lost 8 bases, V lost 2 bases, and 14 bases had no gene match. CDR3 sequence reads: CASSLPYFSGRAWDEQFF. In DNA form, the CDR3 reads TGTGCCAGCAGCTTACCCTATTTTAGCGGGAGGGCGTGGGATGAGCAGTTCTTC.

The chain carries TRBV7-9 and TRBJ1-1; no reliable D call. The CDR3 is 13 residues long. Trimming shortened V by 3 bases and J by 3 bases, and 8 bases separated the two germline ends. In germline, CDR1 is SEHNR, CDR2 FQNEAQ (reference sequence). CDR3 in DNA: TGTGCCAGCAGCTTTACAACCTACACTGAAGCTTTCTTT. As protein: CASSFTTYTEAFF.

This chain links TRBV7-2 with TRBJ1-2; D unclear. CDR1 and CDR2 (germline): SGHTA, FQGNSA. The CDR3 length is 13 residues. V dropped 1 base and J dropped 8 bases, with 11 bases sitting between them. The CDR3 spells CASSLVNFWGYTF. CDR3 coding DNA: TGTGCCAGCAGCTTAGTTAACTTCTGGGGCTACACCTTC.

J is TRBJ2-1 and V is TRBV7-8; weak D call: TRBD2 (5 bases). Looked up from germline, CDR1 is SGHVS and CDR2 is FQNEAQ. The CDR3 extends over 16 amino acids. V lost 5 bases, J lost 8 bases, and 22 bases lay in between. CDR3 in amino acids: CASSPGLRALLHEQFF. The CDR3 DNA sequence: TGTGCCAGCAGCCCCGGGTTGCGGGCGCTTCTCCATGAGCAGTTCTTC.

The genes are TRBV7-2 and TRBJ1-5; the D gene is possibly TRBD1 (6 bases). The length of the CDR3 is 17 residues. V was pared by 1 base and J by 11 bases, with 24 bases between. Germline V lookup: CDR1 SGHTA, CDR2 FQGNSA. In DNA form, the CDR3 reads TGTGCCAGCAGCTTAGTGTCTTCGGCAGGGGCCACCGGGGCCCAGCATTTT. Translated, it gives CASSLVSSAGATGAQHF.

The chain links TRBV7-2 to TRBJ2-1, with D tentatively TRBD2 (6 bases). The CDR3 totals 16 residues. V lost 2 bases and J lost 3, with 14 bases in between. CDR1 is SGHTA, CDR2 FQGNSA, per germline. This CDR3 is CASSLMYGRGYNEQFF. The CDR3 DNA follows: TGTGCCAGCAGCTTAATGTACGGGAGAGGCTACAATGAGCAGTTCTTC.